These 8 T cell receptor beta chains were all obtained from the same sample, sequenced in a study of shared clonotypes between healthy human individuals. Repertoires were generated with immunoSEQ multiplex PCR, while TCRdb's copy carries only in-frame clones and drops some. The sample includes 1,400,000 or so clones, approximately 98.5% of them seen just once. The sample consisted of naive CD4+ T cells sorted from blood. As to subset: CD45RA+ positively selected. These receptors were taken from a man aged 30 to 39 in good health.

The genes are TRBV5-3 and TRBJ2-7; D not certain. TRBV5-3 is given ORF status, its function remaining uncertain. This CDR3 has 13 residues. Trimming took off 4 bases at V and 7 bases at J, with 15 bases between the two ends. Here the CDR3 reads CARSDRVVREQYF. CDR3 coding DNA: TGTGCCAGAAGCGATAGGGTGGTTCGAGAGCAGTACTTC.

Of note for this clone: The same CDR3 is also encoded by other DNA sequences in this sample. CDR3 nucleotide sequence: TGTGCCAGCAGTACCACCAACTATGGCTACACCTTC. This codes for CASSTTNYGYTF. V is TRBV28 and J is TRBJ1-2; D unclear. V lost 5 bases, J lost 2 bases, and 6 bases lay in between. CDR1 and CDR2 (germline): MDHEN, SYDVKM. This CDR3 contains 12 residues.

The chain combines TRBV6-1 with TRBJ2-7; D is perhaps TRBD1 (6 bases). V gave up 6 bases and J gave up 2 bases, with 17 bases separating them. CDR1 MNHNS and CDR2 SASEGT come from the germline V gene. This CDR3 region has 15 residues. CDR3 residues: CASRLTSTGAYEQYF. Here the CDR3 DNA reads TGTGCCAGCAGACTGACCTCGACAGGTGCCTACGAGCAGTACTTC.

The chain combines TRBV6-6 with TRBJ1-1; D remains unclear. Germline V gives CDR1 MNHNY, CDR2 SVGAGI (reference sequence). Trimming took 6 bases from V and 0 from J, leaving 5 bases between them. The CDR3 length is 12 residues. CDR3 region: CASSRMNTEAFF. The CDR3 bases are TGTGCCAGCAGCCGAATGAACACTGAAGCTTTCTTT.

The V call is TRBV9, the J call TRBJ2-1, with no clear D. The CDR3 consists of 14 residues. The V end was cut by 0 bases, the J end by 8 bases, with 12 bases between. Germline V CDR1 and CDR2: SGDLS, YYNGEE. The CDR3 DNA is TGTGCCAGCAGCGTAGTTGCAGGCGAAGATGAGCAGTTCTTC. Encoded protein: CASSVVAGEDEQFF.

The rearrangement links TRBV29-1 to TRBJ2-7; tentatively, D is TRBD1 (7 bases). The CDR3 has 17 amino acids. Germline V gives CDR1 SQVTM, CDR2 ANQGSEA. In DNA form, the CDR3 reads TGCACCAGCGTAGAGGGGGGACAGACCATATCTGACTACGAGCAGTACTTC. This gives the protein CTSVEGGQTISDYEQYF.

Details on this clone: Additional DNA sequences in this sample encode the identical CDR3. The genes are TRBV5-1 and TRBJ2-1; D is perhaps TRBD2 (5 bases). The length of the CDR3 is 15 residues. Germline V lookup: CDR1 SGHRS, CDR2 YFSETQ. V dropped 0 bases and J dropped 2 bases, with 9 bases sitting between them. CDR3 residues: CASSLDTGTYNEQFF. In DNA, the CDR3 is TGCGCCAGCAGCTTGGATACGGGGACCTACAATGAGCAGTTCTTC.

The J gene is TRBJ2-1, the V gene TRBV5-4, with 14 bases that match TRBD2. Germline assignment: CDR1 SGHNT and CDR2 YYREEE (reference sequence). The ends lost 4 bases at V and 9 bases at J; junction bases unmatched: 6. The CDR3 is 15 amino acids. CDR3 region: CASSGGTSGSFEQFF. CDR3 DNA sequence: TGTGCCAGCAGCGGGGGGACTAGCGGGAGTTTTGAGCAGTTCTTC.